The 24 T cell receptor beta chains below come from one sample, sequenced in a study of post-analysis software for immune sequencing data. Study observations and caveats: A few TRBV segments (TRBV5-6, TRBV5-1 and TRBV20-1 among them) occurred more frequently in patients than in controls.

What these receptors recognize is not known. Presence of unique molecular identifiers characterized the TCR beta cDNA libraries. TCRdb independently ran MiXCR on the PCR reads; one entry per CDR3 protein. Here the sample spans 380,000 or so distinct CDR3 sequences, less than 40% being singletons. The specimen sequenced was blood. The receptors were sampled from a girl between 5 and 17 years old with multiple sclerosis.

About this clonotype itself: One end of the junction is discordant with germline, which a read error may explain. The chain carries TRBV12-3 or TRBV12-4 and TRBJ2-3, with 12 bases lining up with TRBD2. CDR3 length: 16 amino acids. Written as DNA, the CDR3 is TGTGCCAGCAGTCGGATGGGACTAGCGGGCACAGATACGGAGTATTTT. Residues: CASSRMGLAGTDTEYF.

The chain carries TRBV6-5 and TRBJ2-1; 7 nucleotides align to TRBD2. Unmatched junction bases numbered 2, after V lost 2 bases and J lost 4 bases. The germline V gene has CDR1 MNHEY and CDR2 SVGAGI. The CDR3 totals 14 residues. CDR3 coding DNA: TGTGCCAGCAGTTACAAACTAGCGTACAATGAGCAGTTCTTC. This gives the protein CASSYKLAYNEQFF.

The rearrangement joins TRBV25-1 to TRBJ1-1; D is unclear. CDR3 length equals 16 residues. The ends were cut back, 2 bases at V and 2 bases at J, with 15 bases in the middle. Germline V gene lookup returns CDR1 MGHDK and CDR2 SYGVNS. CDR3 in DNA: TGTGCCAGCAGTGAAAGGGAAGGCAGTACCAACACTGAAGCTTTCTTT. Translated, it gives CASSEREGSTNTEAFF.

This clonotype has a handful of counts. This chain uses TRBV6-1 with TRBJ1-1; D not resolved. The CDR3 has 12 residues. With 9 bases removed from V and 5 bases from J, the gap between germline ends came to 13 bases. Per germline, CDR1 MNHNS and CDR2 SASEGT. The CDR3 protein is CASSKEWTEAFF. The CDR3 nucleotides are TGTGCCAGTTCCAAGGAATGGACTGAAGCTTTCTTT.

This clonotype was seen at least ten times. V and J are TRBV6-1 and TRBJ1-2, with a weak D call TRBD1 (6 bases). Germline V lookup: CDR1 MNHNS, CDR2 SASEGT. The V end was cut by 2 bases, the J end by 1 base, with 14 bases between. The CDR3 is 16 amino acids. The CDR3 sequence is CASSEPAGTFNYGYTF. The CDR3 DNA reads as TGTGCCAGCAGTGAACCCGCTGGGACATTTAACTATGGCTACACCTTC.

The V gene is TRBV6-6, the J gene TRBJ1-2, with D maybe TRBD1 (6 bases). The V end lost 6 bases, the J end lost 4 bases, and 21 bases lay between the germline ends. The CDR3 spans 16 residues. Germline V CDR1 and CDR2: MNHNY, SVGAGI (reference sequence). Here the CDR3 reads CASRTPGGRGIYGYTF. The CDR3 nucleotides are TGTGCCAGCAGAACCCCTGGGGGGAGGGGGATCTATGGCTACACCTTC.

V gene TRBV20-1 combines with J gene TRBJ2-5, with no clear D. V was clipped by 5 bases and J by 2 bases, with 15 bases between them. The V gene's germline CDR1 is DFQATT and CDR2 SNEGSKA (reference sequence). This CDR3 has 14 amino acids. The CDR3 sequence is CSAGNGWVQETQYF. The CDR3 nucleotides read TGCAGTGCTGGGAATGGATGGGTTCAAGAGACCCAGTACTTC.

This clonotype was detected once. The chain has TRBV7-9 and TRBJ2-7; 10 nucleotides line up with TRBD2. The DNA matches TRBJ2-5 better at its end, which makes the J call doubtful. CDR3 length: 16 amino acids. Per the germline V gene, CDR1 is SEHNR and CDR2 is FQNEAQ (reference sequence). For the CDR3, the DNA is TGTGCCAGCAGCTTAGTGGCAGCGGGAGGGCAAGAGACCCAGTACTTC. Translated, it gives CASSLVAAGGQETQYF.

The chain uses TRBV5-1 and TRBJ2-7; tentative D call: TRBD1 (5 bases). Germline V gives CDR1 SGHRS, CDR2 YFSETQ. The CDR3 extends over 13 amino acids. V was shortened by 3 bases and J by 3 bases, with 10 bases between the two germline ends. CDR3: CASSSPGYYEQYF. The CDR3, as DNA: TGCGCCAGCAGCTCACCAGGGTACTACGAGCAGTACTTC.

This clonotype appeared a few times. This chain connects TRBV20-1 to TRBJ2-4, with TRBD2 matching over 13 bases. CDR3 length: 15 residues. Germline V lookup: CDR1 DFQATT, CDR2 SNEGSKA (reference sequence). V dropped 2 bases and J dropped 8; count of bases not matched to a gene: 6. CDR3 DNA: TGCAGTGCTAGATCACTAGCGGGGGGGCTGGACATTCAGTACTTC. It encodes CSARSLAGGLDIQYF.

On this clonotype: A junction boundary mismatches the germline segment, possibly from a read error. V is TRBV6-2 or TRBV6-3 and J is TRBJ2-1; D perhaps matches TRBD1 (6 bases). The CDR3 is 12 residues long. Germline CDR1 is MNHEY and CDR2 is SVGEGT. The CDR3 region is CTSTPIRGEQFF. The CDR3 region has the DNA TGTACCAGCACACCGATCAGGGGTGAGCAGTTCTTC.

This clonotype turned up a few times. The J gene is TRBJ2-7, the V gene TRBV7-9, with D possibly matching TRBD1 (5 bases). With 2 bases removed from V and 3 bases from J, the gap between germline ends came to 11 bases. Germline lookup yields CDR1 SEHNR and CDR2 FQNEAQ (reference sequence). The CDR3 covers 14 residues. CDR3 protein: CASSLRQTDYEQYF. Here the CDR3 DNA reads TGTGCCAGCAGCTTAAGGCAGACAGACTACGAGCAGTACTTC. The whole variable domain, filled in from reference TRBV7-9 and TRBJ2-7, reads DTGVSQNPRHKITKRGQNVTFRCDPISEHNRLYWYRQTLGQGPEFLTYFQNEAQLEKSRLLSDRFSAERPKGSFSTLEIQRTEQGDSAMYLCASSLRQTDYEQYFGPGTRLTVT.

V is TRBV7-2 and J is TRBJ2-1, with D perhaps matching TRBD1 (5 bases). V lost 1 base and J 7 bases, leaving 14 bases between the germline ends. The length of the CDR3 is 15 residues. Germline V gene sequence: CDR1 SGHTA, CDR2 FQGNSA. The CDR3 bases are TGTGCCAGCAGCTTAGTAAGTCAGGGCTTTAATGAGCAGTTCTTC. Protein sequence: CASSLVSQGFNEQFF.

The chain uses TRBV6-5 and TRBJ2-7, with 8 bases fitting TRBD2. V was clipped by 5 bases and J by 5 bases; unmatched bases: 11. CDR1 MNHEY and CDR2 SVGAGI come from the germline V gene. This CDR3 region has 15 residues. Here the CDR3 DNA reads TGTGCCAGCAGTCCCGGAGTTAGCGGGACCCACGAGCAGTACTTC. Translated: CASSPGVSGTHEQYF.

This clonotype was counted a few times. The chain couples TRBV5-1 to TRBJ2-7; 12 bases are shared with TRBD2. J was trimmed by 4 bases and V by 3 bases; bases with no gene match: 17. Looked up from germline, CDR1 is SGHRS and CDR2 is YFSETQ. CDR3 length: 19 amino acids. CDR3: CASSSPEQGGLAGRYEQYF. The DNA of the CDR3 is TGCGCCAGCAGCTCTCCCGAACAGGGAGGACTAGCGGGGCGGTACGAGCAGTACTTC.

Comment on this clonotype: A read error may account for a junction end that differs from germline. V is TRBV12-3 or TRBV12-4 and J is TRBJ2-5, with D possibly being TRBD2 (5 bases). The CDR3 has 12 residues. CDR3 sequence reads: CASTSLGETRYF. The CDR3 nucleotides are TGTGCCAGCACTTCGCTTGGGGAGACCCGGTACTTC.

This clonotype has a handful of counts. V usage is TRBV29-1 and J usage is TRBJ2-1; D may be TRBD1 (6 bases). This CDR3 is 15 amino acids long. Germline V gene lookup returns CDR1 SQVTM and CDR2 ANQGSEA. The V end lost 3 bases, the J end lost 1 base, and 13 bases lay between the germline ends. The CDR3 DNA reads as TGCAGCGTTGAGGGCAGAAGGGGGTCCTACAATGAGCAGTTCTTC. Translating it yields CSVEGRRGSYNEQFF.

This clonotype was observed a few times. The germline gene is not matched at one end of the junction; a read error may be the cause. The chain couples TRBV4-1 to TRBJ2-7; D is unclear. This CDR3 region has 14 residues. Germline V gives CDR1 MGHRA, CDR2 YSYEKL. CDR3 nucleotides: TGCGCCAGCAGTCAAGGGCAGGCCTCCTACGAGCAGTACTTC. This encodes CASSQGQASYEQYF.

This clonotype was detected a few times. The V call is TRBV10-3, the J call TRBJ1-5; D is undetermined. V dropped 5 bases and J dropped 0 bases, with 8 bases sitting between them. CDR3 size: 14 residues. CDR1 and CDR2 (germline): ENHRY, SYGVKD. CDR3 coding DNA: TGTGCCATCAGTCGGACGGATAGCAATCAGCCCCAGCATTTT. This sequence encodes CAISRTDSNQPQHF.

The chain is built from TRBV6-2 or TRBV6-3 and TRBJ2-1, with TRBD1 matching 12 bases. J gave up 7 bases and V 6 bases, and 7 bases lay outside the gene matches. The CDR3 runs to 15 residues. Germline V lookup: CDR1 MNHEY, CDR2 SVGEGT. The CDR3 bases are TGTGCCAGCAGGGACGGGACAGGGGGCAAAAATGAGCAGTTCTTC. It translates to CASRDGTGGKNEQFF.

About this clonotype itself: A much larger clonotype is one base distant, so this may be a read error. This chain's CDR3 is CSARRATQSSYNEQFF. The DNA for the CDR3 is TGCAGTGCTCGCCGCGCCACCCAGAGCTCCTACAATGAGCAGTTCTTC. The rearrangement joins TRBV20-1 to TRBJ2-1; the D is unclear. V was shortened by 5 bases and J by 0 bases, with 17 bases between the two germline ends. Germline lookup yields CDR1 DFQATT and CDR2 SNEGSKA (reference sequence). The CDR3 runs 16 residues.

This clonotype was seen repeatedly, ten times or more. CDR3 DNA: TGCAGCGTTAGACAGGAGCTCTCCTACGAGCAGTACTTC. It specifies CSVRQELSYEQYF. This chain links TRBV29-1 with TRBJ2-7; perhaps TRBD1 as D (6 bases). Between the trimmed V and J ends, which lost 5 bases and 0 bases, there was a span of 11 bases. The CDR3 contains 13 residues. The V gene's germline CDR1 is SQVTM and CDR2 ANQGSEA.

The CDR3 protein is CSARGLEGAQHEQYF. The CDR3 coding sequence is TGCAGTGCTAGAGGGTTGGAGGGGGCGCAACACGAGCAGTACTTC. The chain links TRBV20-1 to TRBJ2-4; D possibly corresponds to TRBD1 (7 bases). The DNA end is more similar to TRBJ2-7, so the J call may be wrong. From germline, CDR1 is DFQATT and CDR2 SNEGSKA (reference sequence). The CDR3 sequence is 15 residues long.

This clonotype occurred a few times. The chain joins TRBV24-1 to TRBJ2-3; a possible D gene is TRBD2 (6 bases). There are 14 residues in the CDR3. Trimming pared 4 bases from V and 4 bases from J, leaving 11 bases between. CDR1 is KGHDR, CDR2 SFDVKD, per germline. CDR3 in amino acids: CATSDRGISDTQYF. For the CDR3, the DNA is TGTGCCACCAGTGACCGCGGGATCTCAGATACGCAGTATTTT.